The 12 T cell receptor beta chains reported below all come from one sample, sequenced in a study of multiple sclerosis patients with progressive multifocal leukoencephalopathy. Some clones are missing from TCRdb's copy, which holds only in-frame ones; the method was immunoSEQ multiplex PCR. The table lists approximately 35,000 clones, roughly nine tenths of them singletons. The time point was: time of PML onset. Source: PBMCs, taken from a patient treated with natalizumab. All receptors derive from a human donor with progressive multifocal leukoencephalopathy.

The gene calls are TRBV7-9 and TRBJ1-1; 7 nucleotides align to TRBD1. This CDR3 spans 15 amino acids. Germline V gene data show CDR1 as SEHNR and CDR2 as FQNEAQ (reference sequence). Trimming cost V 1 base and J 1 base; bases outside gene matches: 3. DNA for the CDR3: TGTGCCAGCAGCTTAGGGGACAGCTGGAACACTGAAGCTTTCTTT. This gives the protein CASSLGDSWNTEAFF.

V is TRBV29-1 and J is TRBJ2-1; TRBD2 matches 7 bases. The CDR3 length is 15 residues. With 7 bases clipped from V and 4 bases from J, the junction kept 13 bases outside the gene matches. The V gene's germline CDR1 is SQVTM and CDR2 ANQGSEA. In nucleotides, the CDR3 is TGCAGCGCGGAGAAGGCGGGGGACTCATACAATGAGCAGTTCTTC. It codes for CSAEKAGDSYNEQFF.

The chain couples TRBV28 to TRBJ2-3; D call uncertain. The germline V gene has CDR1 MDHEN and CDR2 SYDVKM. This CDR3 region has 13 residues. Trimming cost V 6 bases and J 3 bases, with 10 bases left between them. For the CDR3, the DNA is TGTGCCAGCAGCCCCGCCCCTACAGATACGCAGTATTTT. Its translation: CASSPAPTDTQYF.

The chain links TRBV9 to TRBJ2-1; TRBD2 matches at 9 bases. There are 15 residues in the CDR3. Germline lookup yields CDR1 SGDLS and CDR2 YYNGEE. V dropped 3 bases and J dropped 2; count of bases not matched to a gene: 3. In DNA form, the CDR3 reads TGTGCCAGCAGCGACCGACTAGCGGCCTACAATGAGCAGTTCTTC. It is translated as CASSDRLAAYNEQFF.

In this sample, this clone turned up a few times. The CDR3 loop reads CASSFFSSGRANEQFF. DNA of the CDR3: TGTGCCAGCAGTTTTTTTTCGAGCGGGAGGGCCAATGAGCAGTTCTTC. The chain has TRBV27 and TRBJ2-1; 10 bases are a match to TRBD2. This CDR3 contains 16 residues. Germline V gives CDR1 MNHEY, CDR2 SMNVEV (reference sequence). V was pared by 3 bases and J by 6 bases, with 8 bases of the junction left unmatched.

The rearrangement joins TRBV25-1 to TRBJ1-3; no definite D call. V gave up 1 base and J gave up 0 bases, with 10 bases separating them. The CDR3 spans 16 residues. Germline assignment: CDR1 MGHDK and CDR2 SYGVNS. CDR3 loop: CASSELRETSGNTIYF. The DNA of the CDR3 is TGTGCCAGCAGTGAATTAAGGGAGACCTCTGGAAACACCATATATTTT. Using reference TRBV25-1 and TRBJ1-3 for the parts outside the CDR3, the full variable domain is EADIYQTPRYLVIGTGKKITLECSQTMGHDKMYWYQQDPGMELHLIHYSYGVNSTEKGDLSSESTVSRIRTEHFPLTLESARPSHTSQYLCASSELRETSGNTIYFGEGSWLTVV.

The CDR3 DNA is TGTGCCAGCAGCCTAGGGGTCGGGGGCAACAATGAGCAGTTCTTC. Protein sequence: CASSLGVGGNNEQFF. The J gene is TRBJ2-1, the V gene TRBV11-2, with D tentatively TRBD1 or TRBD2 (6 bases each). Trimming pared 5 bases from V and 5 bases from J, leaving 16 bases between. Per germline, CDR1 SGHAT and CDR2 FQNNGV. This CDR3 comprises 15 residues.

The chain uses TRBV27 and TRBJ2-1; 13 positions agree with TRBD2. From germline, CDR1 is MNHEY and CDR2 SMNVEV (reference sequence). CDR3 length equals 16 residues. J lost 2 bases, V lost 5 bases, and 3 bases had no gene match. The CDR3 sequence is CASSPGTSGTYNEQFF. The CDR3 nucleotides read TGTGCCAGCAGTCCCGGGACTAGCGGGACCTACAATGAGCAGTTCTTC.

The rearrangement joins TRBV27 to TRBJ2-7; D unclear. V lost 8 bases and J 3 bases, leaving 20 bases between the germline ends. This CDR3 comprises 15 residues. Germline V lookup: CDR1 MNHEY, CDR2 SMNVEV (reference sequence). The CDR3 DNA follows: TGTGCCAGCGGTGAGGCCCTCAATTTAAACTACGAGCAGTACTTC. Translating gives CASGEALNLNYEQYF.

This chain links TRBV19 with TRBJ1-2; D may be TRBD1 (6 bases). The germline V gene encodes CDR1 LNHDA and CDR2 SQIVND (reference sequence). The CDR3 length is 19 residues. V lost 8 bases and J 2 bases, leaving 30 bases between the germline ends. CDR3: CASYERGGTSLSLNYGYTF. In DNA, the CDR3 is TGTGCCAGTTACGAACGAGGGGGGACCTCCCTCTCTCTAAACTATGGCTACACCTTC. Complete variable domain (other parts from reference TRBV19 and TRBJ1-2): DGGITQSPKYLFRKEGQNVTLSCEQNLNHDAMYWYRQDPGQGLRLIYYSQIVNDFQKGDIAEGYSVSREKKESFPLTVTSAQKNPTAFYLCASYERGGTSLSLNYGYTFGSGTRLTVV.

The J gene is TRBJ2-3, the V gene TRBV2, with D tentatively TRBD1 or TRBD2 (5 bases each). CDR1 SNHLY and CDR2 FYNNEI come from the germline V gene. The CDR3 consists of 15 residues. V gave up 2 bases and J gave up 5 bases, with 14 bases separating them. The CDR3 region has the DNA TGTGCCAGCAGTGAACTTGCAGGGACGGGAGATACGCAGTATTTT. Amino acids: CASSELAGTGDTQYF.

V usage is TRBV27 and J usage is TRBJ2-1; 16 bases are a match to TRBD2. The V segment lost 4 bases and the J segment 6 bases; nucleotides outside the gene matches: 15. The CDR3 totals 20 residues. Germline V lookup: CDR1 MNHEY, CDR2 SMNVEV (reference sequence). CDR3 region: CASSYAGTSGRAFLGNEQFF. CDR3 in DNA: TGTGCCAGCAGTTACGCCGGGACTAGCGGGAGGGCCTTCTTGGGCAATGAGCAGTTCTTC.